This T cell receptor (beta chain) was recovered during a study of T cell changes during pregnancy in multiple sclerosis. Method: immunoSEQ multiplex PCR; TCRdb's copy keeps in-frame clones and lacks some. The table includes tens of thousands of clones, about 89% detected once. Germline V gene lookup returns CDR1 SGHAT and CDR2 FQNNGV. The CDR3 has 16 amino acids. The junction had 9 bases not matched to a gene; V was cut back by 1 base and J by 7 bases. The starting material was CD4+ T cells from peripheral blood mononuclear cells, obtained in the first trimester of pregnancy. This chain joins TRBV11-2 and TRBJ2-3; TRBD2 agrees at 9 bases. The source is a female donor with multiple sclerosis, enrolled in a pregnancy study. The CDR3 here is CASSLGVAGGQNTQYF. CDR3 in DNA: TGTGCCAGCAGCTTAGGGGTGGCGGGGGGGCAAAATACGCAGTATTTT.